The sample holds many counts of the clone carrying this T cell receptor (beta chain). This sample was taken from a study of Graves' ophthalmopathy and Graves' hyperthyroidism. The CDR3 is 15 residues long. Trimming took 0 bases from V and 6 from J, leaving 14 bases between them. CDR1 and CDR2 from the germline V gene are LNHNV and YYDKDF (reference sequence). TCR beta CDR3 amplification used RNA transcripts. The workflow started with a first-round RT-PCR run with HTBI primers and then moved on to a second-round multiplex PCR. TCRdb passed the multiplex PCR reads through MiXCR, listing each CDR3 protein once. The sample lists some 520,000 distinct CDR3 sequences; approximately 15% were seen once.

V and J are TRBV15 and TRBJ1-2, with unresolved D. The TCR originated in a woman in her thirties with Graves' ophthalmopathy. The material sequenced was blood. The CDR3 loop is CATSRDRASDHGYTF. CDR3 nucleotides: TGTGCCACCAGCAGAGATAGGGCCAGCGACCATGGCTACACCTTC. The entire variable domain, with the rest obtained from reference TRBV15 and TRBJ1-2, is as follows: DAMVIQNPRYQVTQFGKPVTLSCSQTLNHNVMYWYQQKSSQAPKLLFHYYDKDFNNEADTPDNFQSRRPNTSFCFLDIRSPGLGDTAMYLCATSRDRASDHGYTFGSGTRLTVV.